This T cell receptor beta chain was found in a study of regulatory T cells in long-lasting Graves disease. Described time point: newly diagnosed GD, antithyroid drugs for less than 3 months. Researchers made the TCR library from RNA that was extracted from PBMCs. For TCR beta, libraries came from iRepertoire HTBI primers and Arm-PCR of CDR3 regions. Authors' methods: The samples included around 60 TRBV and 14 TRBJ segments. TCRdb itself ran the multiplex PCR reads through MiXCR, one entry per CDR3 protein. The V and J calls shown here were made by TCRdb, not taken from the authors' results. This table has 550,000 to 700,000 distinct CDR3 sequences, roughly 15% appearing once. This clonotype appeared many times. CDR1 WNHNN and CDR2 SYGVQD come from the germline V gene (reference sequence). V was clipped by 5 bases and J by 6 bases, with 15 bases between them. The CDR3 totals 14 residues. These data were likewise used in another study, on T cells in Graves' hyperthyroidism and ophthalmopathy. That work contributes: Uncontrolled infection, other autoimmune disease, pregnancy or lactation barred patients from enrollment.

The input for sequencing was peripheral blood mononuclear cells (PBMCs), taken at new diagnosis, from a patient treated with antithyroid drugs. V usage is TRBV10-1 and J usage is TRBJ2-3; D is perhaps TRBD1 or TRBD2 (5 bases each). The receptor was isolated from a young man with Graves disease. The CDR3 bases are TGCGCCAGCAGTATGGGTGGGGGTAAGGATACGCAGTATTTT. Translating gives CASSMGGGKDTQYF.